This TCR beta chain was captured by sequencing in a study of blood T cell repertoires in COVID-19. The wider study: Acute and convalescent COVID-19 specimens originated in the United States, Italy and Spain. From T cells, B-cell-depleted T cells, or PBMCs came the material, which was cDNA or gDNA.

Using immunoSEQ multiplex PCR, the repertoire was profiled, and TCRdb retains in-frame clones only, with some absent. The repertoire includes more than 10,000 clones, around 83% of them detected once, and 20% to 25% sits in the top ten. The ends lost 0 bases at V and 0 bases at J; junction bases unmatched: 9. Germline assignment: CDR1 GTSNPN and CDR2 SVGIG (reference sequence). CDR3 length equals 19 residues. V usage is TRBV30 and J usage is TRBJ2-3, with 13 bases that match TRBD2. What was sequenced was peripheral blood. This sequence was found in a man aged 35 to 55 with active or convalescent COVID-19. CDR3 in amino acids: CAWSVGGTSGISSTDTQYF. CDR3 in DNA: TGTGCCTGGAGTGTGGGAGGGACTAGCGGGATTTCTAGCACAGATACGCAGTATTTT.